The 4 T cell receptor beta chains reported below all come from one sample, sequenced in a study of neurological immune-mediated disorders. MiXCR, run by TCRdb on the 5' RACE reads, gives a single entry per CDR3 protein. The sample shows 110,000 or so distinct CDR3 sequences, approximately 3.2% of them seen only once. The material sequenced was PBMCs. The receptors were sampled from a woman in her 30s with multiple sclerosis.

There are many counts of this clonotype. V and J are TRBV20-1 and TRBJ2-5, with TRBD2 matching over 9 bases. The CDR3 loop spans 15 amino acids. V shed 0 bases, J shed 4 bases, and the junction held 6 bases outside the gene matches. Germline CDR1 is DFQATT and CDR2 is SNEGSKA (reference sequence). The CDR3 reads CSARDQAGLAETQYF. CDR3 bases: TGCAGTGCTAGAGATCAGGCGGGACTAGCAGAGACCCAGTACTTC.

This clonotype was picked up many times. The V call is TRBV18, the J call TRBJ1-2, with a tentative D call TRBD1 (5 bases). The V gene lost 3 bases and the J gene lost 8 bases, with 13 bases spanning the gap. Germline lookup yields CDR1 KGHSH and CDR2 LQKENI. This CDR3 is built from 13 residues. DNA for the CDR3: TGTGCCAGCTCACCTGAAGGGGCGCACGGCTACACCTTC. Translating it yields CASSPEGAHGYTF.

This clonotype was observed many times. Being one base from a much bigger clone, this may be a read error. V gene TRBV6-5 combines with J gene TRBJ1-6, with D possibly TRBD1 on 5 matching bases. The germline CDR1 and CDR2 sequences are MNHEY and SVGAGI. This CDR3 spans 14 amino acids. CDR3 loop: CASRRGVENSHLHF. CDR3 DNA: TGTGCCTCACGGAGAGGGGTTGAGAATTCACACCTCCACTTT.

This clonotype has at least ten counts. This sequence joins TRBV20-1 and TRBJ2-7; no firm D call. This CDR3 has 12 residues. The V end was cut by 2 bases, the J end by 2 bases, with 7 bases between. CDR1 DFQATT and CDR2 SNEGSKA come from the germline V gene (reference sequence). This CDR3 is CSARYDTYEQYF. DNA of the CDR3: TGCAGTGCTAGATACGACACCTACGAGCAGTACTTC.